The rows below give T cell receptor beta chains drawn from one sample of a study of blood T cells in healthy people across ages. TCRdb analysed the 5' RACE reads with MiXCR anew, one entry per CDR3 protein. The sample yields around 990,000 distinct CDR3 sequences, less than 45% seen once. The sample consisted of blood. The receptor set was obtained from a man younger than 35 in good health. CDR3s include the opening cysteine and the closing phenylalanine or tryptophan. D genes are given only for firm matches. Some rows have no size entry. The others give once, few or many, or a class for an expanded clone.

J: TRBJ2-3
size: once
V: TRBV4-1
D: TRBD2
DNA: TGCGCCAGCAGCCAAGATGGGCGGGGGGACACAGATACGCAGTATTTT
CDR3: CASSQDGRGDTDTQYF

J: TRBJ2-3
size: NA
V: TRBV7-2
D: TRBD2
DNA: TGTGCCAGCAGCCATCTAGCGGTATACACAGATACGCAGTATTTT
CDR3: CASSHLAVYTDTQYF

J: TRBJ1-5
size: NA
V: TRBV7-8
D: NA
DNA: TGTGCCAGCAGCGGTAGGGGGTATCCGCCCCAGCATTTT
CDR3: CASSGRGYPPQHF

J: TRBJ2-3
size: NA
V: TRBV7-3
D: TRBD2
DNA: TGTGCCAGCAGCTACCGGGGGGGCGAGGCAGATACGCAGTATTTT
CDR3: CASSYRGGEADTQYF

J: TRBJ2-2
size: NA
V: TRBV20-1
D: NA
DNA: TGCAGTGCTAGACAGCTGAACACCGGGGAGCTGTTTTTT
CDR3: CSARQLNTGELFF

J: TRBJ2-1
size: NA
V: TRBV4-1
D: TRBD2
DNA: TGCGCCAGCAGCCATGGTAGCGGGGGGTCTTCCTACAATGAGCAGTTCTTC
CDR3: CASSHGSGGSSYNEQFF

J: TRBJ1-1
size: NA
V: TRBV27
D: NA
DNA: TGTGCCAGCAGTCGTGACTTGGGACACCCGAACACTGAAGCTTTCTTT
CDR3: CASSRDLGHPNTEAFF

J: TRBJ1-2
size: NA
V: TRBV27
D: NA
DNA: TGTGCCTGCAGTTTAGATGGGGGACCCTATGGCTACACCTTC
CDR3: CACSLDGGPYGYTF

J: TRBJ2-5
size: NA
V: TRBV5-4
D: NA
DNA: TGTGCCAGCAGCGAAATGGATGAGGAGACCCAGTACTTC
CDR3: CASSEMDEETQYF

J: TRBJ2-2
size: once
V: TRBV27
D: TRBD2
DNA: TGTGCCAGCAGATCTAGCGGGGGGGTAAACACCGGGGAGCTGTTTTTT
CDR3: CASRSSGGVNTGELFF

J: TRBJ2-1
size: NA
V: TRBV9
D: NA
DNA: TGTGCCAGCAGCGTAGACAGGATCGACAATGAGCAGTTCTTC
CDR3: CASSVDRIDNEQFF

J: TRBJ1-3
size: NA
V: TRBV9
D: NA
DNA: TGTGCCAGCGGTCGAGGAAACACCATATATTTT
CDR3: CASGRGNTIYF

J: TRBJ2-3
size: NA
V: TRBV20-1
D: NA
DNA: TGCAGTGCTAGAGATGTTGGTGCAGATACGCAGTATTTT
CDR3: CSARDVGADTQYF

J: TRBJ1-4
size: many
V: TRBV15
D: NA
DNA: TGTGCCACCAGCAGAGATATGGGCGCACAGGGCAATGAAAAACTGTTTTTT
CDR3: CATSRDMGAQGNEKLFF

J: TRBJ2-1
size: few
V: TRBV3-1
D: TRBD2
DNA: TGTGCCAGCAGCCAAGAGTTAGCGGGGGGTCCCAATGAGCAGTTCTTC
CDR3: CASSQELAGGPNEQFF

J: TRBJ1-5
size: NA
V: TRBV6-2/TRBV6-3
D: NA
DNA: TGTGCCAGCAGTCCCCGGGTCCCTCAGCCCCAGCATTTT
CDR3: CASSPRVPQPQHF

J: TRBJ1-1
size: few
V: TRBV12-3/TRBV12-4
D: NA
DNA: TGTGCCAGCAGAACTACCGACACTGAAGCTTTCTTT
CDR3: CASRTTDTEAFF

J: TRBJ1-2
size: NA
V: TRBV7-2
D: TRBD1
DNA: TGTGCCAGCAGCTCCCCAGGGGGCAGTGGCTACACCTTC
CDR3: CASSSPGGSGYTF

J: TRBJ1-2
size: few
V: TRBV27
D: NA
DNA: TGTGCCAGCAGTGTGCGAGGAGCTAACTATGGCTACACCTTC
CDR3: CASSVRGANYGYTF

J: TRBJ1-1
size: NA
V: TRBV6-2/TRBV6-3
D: NA
DNA: TGTGCCAGCTATTCCAACCTCAGGGGACTTCTGAACACTGAAGCTTTCTTT
CDR3: CASYSNLRGLLNTEAFF